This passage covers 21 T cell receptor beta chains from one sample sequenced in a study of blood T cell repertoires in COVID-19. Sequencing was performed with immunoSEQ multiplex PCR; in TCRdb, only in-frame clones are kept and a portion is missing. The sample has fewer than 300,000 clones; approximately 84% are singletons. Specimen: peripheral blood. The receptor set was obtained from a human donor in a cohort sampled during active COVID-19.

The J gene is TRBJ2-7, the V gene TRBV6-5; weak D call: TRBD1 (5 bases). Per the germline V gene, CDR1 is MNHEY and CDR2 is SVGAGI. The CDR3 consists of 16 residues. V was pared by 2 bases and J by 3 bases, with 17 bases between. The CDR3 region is CASSYRQFGSIYEQYF. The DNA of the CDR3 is TGTGCCAGCAGTTACCGACAGTTCGGAAGCATCTACGAGCAGTACTTC.

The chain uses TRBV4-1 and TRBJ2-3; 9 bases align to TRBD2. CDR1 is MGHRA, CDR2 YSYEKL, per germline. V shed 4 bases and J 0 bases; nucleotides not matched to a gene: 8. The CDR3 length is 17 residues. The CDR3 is CASSPDPGLASTDTQYF. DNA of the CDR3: TGCGCCAGCAGCCCCGACCCCGGACTAGCGAGCACAGATACGCAGTATTTT.

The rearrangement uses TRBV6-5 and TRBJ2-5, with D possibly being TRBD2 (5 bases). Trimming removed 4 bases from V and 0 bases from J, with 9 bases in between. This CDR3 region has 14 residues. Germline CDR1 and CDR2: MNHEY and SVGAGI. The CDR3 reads CASSSGLNQETQYF. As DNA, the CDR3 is TGTGCCAGCAGTTCCGGACTGAACCAAGAGACCCAGTACTTC.

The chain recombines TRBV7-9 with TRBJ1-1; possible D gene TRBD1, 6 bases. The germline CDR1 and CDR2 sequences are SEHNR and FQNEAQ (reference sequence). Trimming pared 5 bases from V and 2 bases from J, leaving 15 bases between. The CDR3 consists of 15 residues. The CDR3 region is CASSPPGASNTEAFF. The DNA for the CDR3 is TGTGCCAGCAGCCCCCCAGGGGCCTCCAACACTGAAGCTTTCTTT.

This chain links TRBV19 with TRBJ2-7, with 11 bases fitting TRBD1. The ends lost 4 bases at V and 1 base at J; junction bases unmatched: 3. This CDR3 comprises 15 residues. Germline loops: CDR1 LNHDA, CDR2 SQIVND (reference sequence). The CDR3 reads CASSRGTGGSYEQYF. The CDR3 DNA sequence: TGTGCCAGTAGTAGGGGGACAGGGGGGTCCTACGAGCAGTACTTC.

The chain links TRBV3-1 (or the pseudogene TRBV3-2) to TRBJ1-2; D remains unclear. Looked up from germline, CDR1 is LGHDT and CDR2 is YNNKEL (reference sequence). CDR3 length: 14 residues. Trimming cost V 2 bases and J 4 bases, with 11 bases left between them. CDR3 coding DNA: TGTGCCAGCAGCCAATTACCGGGATTCTATGGCTACACCTTC. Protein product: CASSQLPGFYGYTF.

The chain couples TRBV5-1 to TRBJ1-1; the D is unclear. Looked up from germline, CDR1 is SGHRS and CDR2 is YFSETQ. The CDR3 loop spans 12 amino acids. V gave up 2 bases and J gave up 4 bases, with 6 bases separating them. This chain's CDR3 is CASSFRSTEAFF. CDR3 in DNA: TGCGCCAGCAGCTTCAGGTCCACTGAAGCTTTCTTT.

The CDR3 sequence is CASSFGQGGTQYF. The CDR3 bases are TGTGCCAGCAGCTTCGGACAGGGAGGGACCCAGTACTTC. The V and J genes are TRBV5-6 and TRBJ2-5; TRBD1 matches 8 bases. Losses at the gene ends were 2 bases for V and 7 bases for J; bases not matched to a gene: 4. CDR3 length equals 13 residues. The germline gives CDR1 SGHDT, CDR2 YYEEEE.

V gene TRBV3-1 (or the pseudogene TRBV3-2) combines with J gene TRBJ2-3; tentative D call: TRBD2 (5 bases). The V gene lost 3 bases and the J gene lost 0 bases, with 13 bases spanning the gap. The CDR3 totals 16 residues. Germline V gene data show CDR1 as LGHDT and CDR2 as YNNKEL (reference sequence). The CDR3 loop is CASSQGRRASTDTQYF. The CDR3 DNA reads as TGTGCCAGCAGCCAGGGTCGGCGGGCCAGCACAGATACGCAGTATTTT.

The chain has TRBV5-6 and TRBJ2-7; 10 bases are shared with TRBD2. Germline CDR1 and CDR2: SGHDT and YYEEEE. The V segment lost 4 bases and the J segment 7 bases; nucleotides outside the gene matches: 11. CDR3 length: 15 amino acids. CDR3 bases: TGTGCCAGCAGCCGAACTAGCGGGACCACAGGAGAGCAGTACTTC. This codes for CASSRTSGTTGEQYF.

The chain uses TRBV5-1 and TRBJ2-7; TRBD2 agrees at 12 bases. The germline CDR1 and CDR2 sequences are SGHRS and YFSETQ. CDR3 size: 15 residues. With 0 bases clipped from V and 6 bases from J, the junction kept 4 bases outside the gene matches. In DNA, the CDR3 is TGCGCCAGCAGCTTGGTTACTAGCGGGAGGAGCGAGCAGTACTTC. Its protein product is CASSLVTSGRSEQYF.

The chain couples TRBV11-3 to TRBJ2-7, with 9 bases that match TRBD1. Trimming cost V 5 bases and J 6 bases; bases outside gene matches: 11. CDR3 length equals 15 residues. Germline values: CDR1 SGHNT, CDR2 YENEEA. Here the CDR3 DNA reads TGTGCCAGCAGCCGAACCGGGACAGGGTCCGGCGAGCAGTACTTC. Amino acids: CASSRTGTGSGEQYF.

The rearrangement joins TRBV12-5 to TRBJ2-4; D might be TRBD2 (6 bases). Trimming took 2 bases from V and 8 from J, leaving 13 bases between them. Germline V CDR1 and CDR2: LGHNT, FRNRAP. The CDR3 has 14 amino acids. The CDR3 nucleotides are TGTGCTAGTGGTTTGAGCGGACGGAGGGACATTCAGTACTTC. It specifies CASGLSGRRDIQYF. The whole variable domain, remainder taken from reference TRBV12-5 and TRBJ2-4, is DARVTQTPRHKVTEMGQEVTMRCQPILGHNTVFWYRQTMMQGLELLAYFRNRAPLDDSGMPKDRFSAEMPDATLATLKIQPSEPRDSAVYFCASGLSGRRDIQYFGAGTRLSVL.

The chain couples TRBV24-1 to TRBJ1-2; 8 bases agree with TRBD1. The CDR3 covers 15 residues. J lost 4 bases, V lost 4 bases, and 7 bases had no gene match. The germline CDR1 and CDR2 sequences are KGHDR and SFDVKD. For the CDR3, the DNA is TGTGCCACCAGTGAACAGACAGGGGCTGGCTATGGCTACACCTTC. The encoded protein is CATSEQTGAGYGYTF.

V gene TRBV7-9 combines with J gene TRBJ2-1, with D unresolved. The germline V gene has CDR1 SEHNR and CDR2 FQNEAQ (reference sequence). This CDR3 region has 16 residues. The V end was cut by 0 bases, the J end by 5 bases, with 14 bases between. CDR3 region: CASSLAWSLSDNEQFF. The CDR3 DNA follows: TGTGCCAGCAGCTTAGCGTGGTCACTATCAGACAATGAGCAGTTCTTC.

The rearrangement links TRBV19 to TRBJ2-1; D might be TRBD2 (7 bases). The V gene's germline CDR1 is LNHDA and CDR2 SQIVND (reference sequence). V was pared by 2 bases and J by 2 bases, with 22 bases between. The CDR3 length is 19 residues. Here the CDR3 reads CASSIRYRGGPGTYNEQFF. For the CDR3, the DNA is TGTGCCAGTAGTATACGGTATAGGGGGGGGCCCGGAACCTACAATGAGCAGTTCTTC.

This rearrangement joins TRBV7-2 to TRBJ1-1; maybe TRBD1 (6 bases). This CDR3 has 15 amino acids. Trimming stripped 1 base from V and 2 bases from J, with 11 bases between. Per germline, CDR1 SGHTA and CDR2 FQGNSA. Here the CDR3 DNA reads TGTGCCAGCAGCTTAGTCTCAGGGACAAACACTGAAGCTTTCTTT. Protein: CASSLVSGTNTEAFF.

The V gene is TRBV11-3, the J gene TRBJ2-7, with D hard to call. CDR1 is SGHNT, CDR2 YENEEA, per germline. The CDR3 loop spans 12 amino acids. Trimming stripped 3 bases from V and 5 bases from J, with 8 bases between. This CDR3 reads CASSFLVHEQYF. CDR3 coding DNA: TGTGCCAGCAGCTTTTTAGTCCACGAGCAGTACTTC.

As DNA, the CDR3 is TGCGCCAGCAGCCACCACGGGGGGGGGACTGAAGCTTTCTTT. Translating it yields CASSHHGGGTEAFF. The chain employs TRBV10-2 and TRBJ1-1; TRBD1 might be the D (5 bases). Germline lookup yields CDR1 WSHSY and CDR2 SAAADI. V shed 6 bases and J shed 5 bases, with 16 bases lying between them. The CDR3 is 14 amino acids.

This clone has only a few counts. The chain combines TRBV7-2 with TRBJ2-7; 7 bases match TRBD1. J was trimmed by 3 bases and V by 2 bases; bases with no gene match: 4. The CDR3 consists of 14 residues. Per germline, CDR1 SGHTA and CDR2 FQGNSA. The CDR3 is CASSLTPGGYEQYF. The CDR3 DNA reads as TGTGCCAGCAGCTTAACTCCAGGGGGCTACGAGCAGTACTTC.

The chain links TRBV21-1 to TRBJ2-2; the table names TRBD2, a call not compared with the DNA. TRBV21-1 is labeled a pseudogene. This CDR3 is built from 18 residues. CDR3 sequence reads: CASSKALFGGPPTGELFF. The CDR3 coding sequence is TGTGCCAGCAGCAAAGCGCTTTTCGGGGGGCCTCCCACCGGGGAGCTGTTTTTT.